This T cell receptor (beta chain) was captured by sequencing in a study of blood T cell repertoires in COVID-19. In the study overall: In each case, the material was cDNA or gDNA derived from T cells, B-cell-depleted T cells, or PBMCs.

Grouping used clinical history reported by participants in a survey and questionnaire. The V gene lost 3 bases and the J gene lost 8 bases, with 14 bases spanning the gap. The CDR3 has 14 residues. Per germline, CDR1 MNHNS and CDR2 SASEGT. Sequenced by immunoSEQ multiplex PCR; TCRdb stores in-frame clones only, minus some. Of approximately 470,000 clones detected, 87% appear once; the ten largest clones hold about 0.65%. This rearrangement joins TRBV6-1 to TRBJ1-5, with D perhaps TRBD1 (5 bases). The source of this sequence is a woman between 18 and 29 years old who had recovered from COVID-19. The specimen was PBMCs or T cells enriched from blood (not recorded which). CDR3 bases: TGTGCCAGCAGTGAGGATCAGGGCAGGGAGCCCCAGCATTTT. Protein product: CASSEDQGREPQHF.